This T cell receptor beta chain derives from a study of OX40 agonist ivuxolimab in advanced cancers. Overall study findings and caveats: There was clonal expansion of CD4+ and CD8+ blood T cells by week 6 at 0.1 to 3.0 mg/kg. Among some nonresponders, normalized T-cell clonal expansion was also low.

Assay: immunoSEQ multiplex PCR; the TCRdb copy retains only in-frame clones and omits some. This sample yields 60,000 or so clones, of which about 80% are seen a single time; roughly 1.9% belongs to the top ten. CDR1 MNHEY and CDR2 SMNVEV come from the germline V gene (reference sequence). The CDR3 is 15 residues long. With regard to this clone: The antigen is unknown.

Patients were excluded for autoimmune disease history or systemic immunosuppression. The starting material was CD4+ or CD8+ T cells sorted from blood, obtained in a trial of the OX40 agonist ivuxolimab. This sequence joins TRBV27 and TRBJ2-5; 10 bases line up with TRBD2. The J call is in doubt because the DNA end fits TRBJ2-7 better. This TCR derives from an adult with an advanced solid tumor such as melanoma, head and neck, liver or kidney cancer. The CDR3 is CASSLQPSGSYEQYF. CDR3 coding DNA: TGTGCCAGCAGTTTACAACCTAGCGGGAGTTACGAGCAGTACTTC.